A single sample gave rise to the 10 T cell receptor beta chains below, sequenced in a study of radiation and T cells in renal cell carcinoma. Time point specified: baseline pretreatment blood. Treatment meaning: 15 Gy SBRT to primary tumor, nephrectomy 4 weeks later. Produced via immunoSEQ multiplex PCR; TCRdb's table is partial and in-frame only. Of 130,000 or so clones listed, roughly 80% were seen once; the top ten hold around 25%. The sequencing here drew on blood, taken from a patient whose treatment included radiotherapy and nephrectomy. The receptors derive from a woman between 50 and 59 years old with renal cell carcinoma.

This chain uses TRBV4-1 with TRBJ2-1; 9 nucleotides line up with TRBD2. Germline values: CDR1 MGHRA, CDR2 YSYEKL. The CDR3 is made up of 17 amino acids. V was pared by 0 bases and J by 8 bases, with 11 bases of the junction left unmatched. The chain's CDR3 is CASSQDGGRAGSDEQFF. The CDR3 nucleotides read TGCGCCAGCAGCCAAGACGGCGGGAGGGCCGGTAGCGATGAGCAGTTCTTC.

The genes are TRBV18 and TRBJ2-1; TRBD2 is a possible D gene (6 bases). There are 15 residues in the CDR3. Germline CDR1 is KGHSH and CDR2 is LQKENI. The V and J ends lost 4 bases and 0 bases respectively, with 10 bases between them. In nucleotides, the CDR3 is TGTGCCAGCTCACTAATAGCGGACTCCTACAATGAGCAGTTCTTC. Protein product: CASSLIADSYNEQFF.

The chain has TRBV9 and TRBJ2-7; D may be TRBD1 (5 bases). This CDR3 is built from 13 residues. Germline CDR1 and CDR2: SGDLS and YYNGEE. V lost 3 bases and J 5 bases, leaving 12 bases between the germline ends. CDR3 nucleotides: TGTGCCAGCAGCGCACAGGTAGCCCACGAGCAGTACTTC. Its translation: CASSAQVAHEQYF.

V and J are TRBV4-3 and TRBJ2-1; 7 bases line up with TRBD2. Germline V lookup: CDR1 LGHNA, CDR2 YSLEER. The CDR3 has 14 residues. With V trimmed by 3 bases and J by 6 bases, 5 bases remained unmatched. The CDR3 DNA follows: TGCGCCAGCAGCCATGTTGGCGGGGGCAATGAGCAGTTCTTC. It specifies CASSHVGGGNEQFF.

The rearrangement uses TRBV21-1 and TRBJ1-1. TRBV21-1 is given as a pseudogene. The length of the CDR3 is 11 residues. CDR3 DNA: TGTGCCAGCAGTCTGGGCACTGAAGCTTTCTTT. Protein product: CASSLGTEAFF.

The gene calls are TRBV5-4 and TRBJ1-2, with 7 bases identical to TRBD1. The length of the CDR3 is 13 residues. Germline trimming cut 3 bases from V and 4 bases from J; bases unmatched to any gene: 3. Per the germline V gene, CDR1 is SGHNT and CDR2 is YYREEE (reference sequence). The CDR3 here is CASSSTGLYGYTF. The CDR3, as DNA: TGTGCCAGCAGCTCGACAGGGCTCTATGGCTACACCTTC.

This chain links TRBV7-2 with TRBJ1-2, with D maybe TRBD1 (5 bases). The CDR3 spans 15 residues. Trimming pared 2 bases from V and 4 bases from J, leaving 14 bases between. Germline assignment: CDR1 SGHTA and CDR2 FQGNSA. The CDR3 region has the DNA TGTGCCAGCAGCTTAAATCGGGACCCTCTCTATGGCTACACCTTC. Its translation: CASSLNRDPLYGYTF.

V and J are TRBV6-5 and TRBJ2-7; 11 positions match TRBD1. Germline V gene lookup returns CDR1 MNHEY and CDR2 SVGAGI. With 10 bases clipped from V and 7 bases from J, the junction kept 9 bases outside the gene matches. CDR3 size: 13 residues. CDR3 region: CATYGQGAGEQYF. In DNA form, the CDR3 reads TGTGCCACCTACGGACAGGGGGCGGGGGAGCAGTACTTC.

V and J are TRBV18 and TRBJ1-4, with D perhaps TRBD1 (5 bases). This CDR3 is built from 13 residues. Germline V gives CDR1 KGHSH, CDR2 LQKENI. Trimming cost V 3 bases and J 8 bases, with 10 bases left between them. CDR3 protein: CASSPQGGEKLFF. The CDR3, as DNA: TGTGCCAGCTCACCGCAGGGAGGGGAAAAACTGTTTTTT.

In its sample, this clone was seen once. V is TRBV7-3 and J is TRBJ2-1, with 8 bases identical to TRBD2. The CDR3 loop spans 15 amino acids. The germline CDR1 and CDR2 sequences are SGHTA and FQGTGA. V was pared by 8 bases and J by 2 bases, with 8 bases of the junction left unmatched. The CDR3 DNA is TGTGCCAGCCACCCGGGACTAGTTCCCTACAATGAGCAGTTCTTC. Encoded protein: CASHPGLVPYNEQFF.